Listed below are T cell receptor beta chains from one sample, sequenced in a study of blood T cell repertoires in COVID-19. Data came from immunoSEQ multiplex PCR; TCRdb stores just in-frame clones and leaves some out. This sample has about 150,000 clones, with about 83% found just once. Sequencing was carried out using peripheral blood. Every receptor here comes from a woman aged 55 to 70 with COVID-19, enrolled during active disease. CDR3s include the opening cysteine and the closing phenylalanine or tryptophan. D genes are given only for firm matches. Only some rows state a clone size, as once, few, many or a class for expanded clones.

TRBV5-6	TRBJ1-1	NA	NA	CASSLWGVGAPEAFF	TGTGCCAGCAGCTTGTGGGGGGTCGGGGCCCCTGAAGCTTTCTTT
TRBV11-3	TRBJ2-1	TRBD2	NA	CASSFRTSGLYNEQFF	TGTGCCAGCAGCTTCCGGACTAGCGGACTCTACAATGAGCAGTTCTTC
TRBV7-9	TRBJ2-5	NA	NA	CASSLRLDQLHIETQYF	TGTGCCAGCAGCTTAAGACTAGACCAGCTCCATATAGAGACCCAGTACTTC
TRBV11-2	TRBJ1-1	TRBD1	NA	CASSNRGGNTEAFF	TGTGCCAGCAGCAACAGGGGTGGGAACACTGAAGCTTTCTTT
TRBV7-3	TRBJ2-5	NA	once	CASSFGGRQETQYF	TGTGCCAGCAGCTTCGGGGGGCGGCAAGAGACCCAGTACTTC
TRBV5-6	TRBJ1-5	TRBD1	NA	CASSSDRDQPQHF	TGTGCCAGCAGCTCAGACAGGGACCAGCCCCAGCATTTT
TRBV20-1	TRBJ1-1	NA	NA	CSGGMNTEAFF	TGCAGTGGAGGTATGAACACTGAAGCTTTCTTT
TRBV5-1	TRBJ1-3	NA	NA	CASAPRPPGNTIYF	TGCGCCAGCGCCCCCAGGCCCCCCGGAAACACCATATATTTT
TRBV14	TRBJ2-1	NA	NA	CASSRRTNEYNEQFF	TGTGCCAGCAGCCGGAGGACTAACGAATACAATGAGCAGTTCTTC
TRBV5-1	TRBJ2-5	NA	NA	CASSLAQETQYF	TGCGCCAGCAGCTTGGCCCAGGAGACCCAGTACTTC
TRBV5-4	TRBJ1-2	TRBD1	NA	CASSARTGAYGYTF	TGTGCCAGCAGCGCCCGGACAGGGGCCTATGGCTACACCTTC
TRBV25-1	TRBJ1-4	NA	NA	CASSGTGGGEKLFF	TGTGCCAGCAGTGGTACCGGCGGTGGTGAAAAACTGTTTTTT
TRBV2	TRBJ1-3	TRBD1	NA	CASRRDRGSGNTIYF	TGTGCCAGCAGGCGGGACAGGGGATCTGGAAACACCATATATTTT
TRBV5-4	TRBJ2-7	TRBD2	NA	CASSLRLAGAYEQYF	TGTGCCAGCAGCTTGCGACTAGCGGGGGCCTACGAGCAGTACTTC
TRBV20-1	TRBJ2-2	NA	NA	CSASPGAGTGELFF	TGCAGTGCTAGTCCGGGAGCTGGCACCGGGGAGCTGTTTTTT
TRBV6-2/TRBV6-3	TRBJ2-1	TRBD2	NA	CASSGLARFNEQFF	TGTGCCAGCAGCGGACTAGCACGGTTCAATGAGCAGTTCTTC
TRBV5-6	TRBJ2-2	TRBD2	NA	CASSSGGLAGVTGELFF	TGTGCCAGCAGCTCCGGGGGACTAGCGGGAGTAACCGGGGAGCTGTTTTTT
TRBV11-3	TRBJ2-1	TRBD1	NA	CASSYNRGDEQFF	TGTGCCAGCAGCTACAACAGGGGCGATGAGCAGTTCTTC
TRBV7-3	TRBJ2-3	TRBD2	NA	CASSLATSGRTDTQYF	TGTGCCAGCAGCTTGGCGACTAGCGGGAGGACAGATACGCAGTATTTT
TRBV12-3/TRBV12-4	TRBJ1-5	NA	NA	CASSFGGGQPQHF	TGTGCCAGCAGTTTCGGGGGAGGACAGCCCCAGCATTTT
TRBV5-8	TRBJ1-6	NA	once	CASTNRAGNSPLHF	TGTGCCAGCACAAACAGGGCCGGTAATTCACCCCTCCACTTT
TRBV11-2	TRBJ1-1	NA	NA	CASSLRTAMNTEAFF	TGTGCCAGCAGCTTAAGGACAGCGATGAACACTGAAGCTTTCTTT
TRBV19	TRBJ2-1	NA	NA	CASLSEGRRNEQFF	TGTGCCAGTTTATCGGAGGGCCGGAGGAATGAGCAGTTCTTC
TRBV19	TRBJ1-5	NA	NA	CASSIGGPQPQHF	TGTGCCAGTAGTATAGGTGGGCCACAGCCCCAGCATTTT
TRBV6-1	TRBJ1-3	NA	few	CASSETTYSGNTIYF	TGTGCCAGCAGTGAAACGACATACTCTGGAAACACCATATATTTT
TRBV24-1	TRBJ1-1	NA	few	CATSDLIQGLEAFF	TGTGCCACCAGTGATTTGATACAGGGATTGGAAGCTTTCTTT
TRBV18	TRBJ1-5	NA	NA	CASSLDRLNQPQHF	TGTGCCAGCTCTCTCGACAGACTCAATCAGCCCCAGCATTTT
TRBV11-2	TRBJ2-1	NA	NA	CASSQGGLYYNEQFF	TGTGCGAGCTCCCAGGGGGGACTCTACTACAATGAGCAGTTCTTC
TRBV30	TRBJ1-4	NA	NA	CAWRVGEGGEKLFF	TGTGCCTGGAGAGTCGGGGAGGGGGGTGAAAAACTGTTTTTT
TRBV2	TRBJ1-4	NA	NA	CATGGTNEKLFF	TGTGCCACTGGGGGGACTAATGAAAAACTGTTTTTT
TRBV14	TRBJ2-7	NA	NA	CASSHPLTLYEQYF	TGTGCCAGCAGCCACCCCCTTACTCTCTACGAGCAGTACTTC
TRBV5-6	TRBJ1-3	NA	NA	CASSPGQLSGNTIYF	TGTGCCAGCAGCCCAGGACAGCTCTCTGGAAACACCATATATTTT
TRBV27	TRBJ2-7	TRBD1	NA	CASRAGQGGFYEQYF	TGTGCCAGCAGAGCGGGACAGGGGGGGTTTTACGAGCAGTACTTC
TRBV6-5	TRBJ2-1	TRBD1	NA	CASSYGQDSYNEQFF	TGTGCCAGCAGTTACGGACAGGACAGCTACAATGAGCAGTTCTTC
TRBV5-4	TRBJ1-2	NA	NA	CASSLDRTYGYTF	TGTGCCAGCAGCTTGGACAGGACCTATGGCTACACCTTC
TRBV18	TRBJ1-1	TRBD1	NA	CASSATTGGGTEAFF	TGTGCCAGCTCAGCGACCACAGGGGGAGGCACTGAAGCTTTCTTT
TRBV5-6	TRBJ2-3	TRBD1	NA	CASSAPGQGTQDTQYF	TGTGCCAGCAGCGCTCCGGGACAGGGGACCCAAGATACGCAGTATTTT
TRBV4-2	TRBJ1-1	NA	NA	CASSQLVGVNTEAFF	TGTGCCAGCAGCCAATTAGTAGGGGTGAACACTGAAGCTTTCTTT
TRBV11-2	TRBJ2-1	TRBD2	NA	CASSLDPGLNEQFF	TGTGCCAGCAGCTTAGACCCGGGACTAAATGAGCAGTTCTTC
TRBV18	TRBJ2-1	NA	NA	CASSPPGLALYNEQFF	TGTGCCAGCTCACCACCCGGGCTAGCGCTATACAATGAGCAGTTCTTC
TRBV10-3	TRBJ1-2	TRBD1	few	CAIPGGRGYTF	TGTGCCATCCCAGGGGGCCGTGGCTACACCTTC
TRBV12-3/TRBV12-4	TRBJ1-5	TRBD1	NA	CASSRGPNQPQHF	TGTGCCAGCAGTAGGGGGCCCAATCAGCCCCAGCATTTT